Below, 14 T cell receptor beta chains from the same sample are listed, as sequenced in a study of beta chain features in type 1 diabetes (dated by TCRdb to 2016 to 2019). The library was obtained by the immunoSEQ multiplex PCR assay. The entire amount of isolated RNA was reverse transcribed using the High Capacity cDNA Reverse Transcription Kit, so the sequenced TCRB transcripts were expressed ones. TCRdb's version of the immuneACCESS table is confined to in-frame rearrangements and falls short of the full clone set. An unresolved V gene accounts for under half of the shortfall where checked; the remainder is of unknown origin. For this sample there are about 270,000 clones; 14% appear just once. Jointly, the top ten make up about 0.024% of the sample. Sequencing was done on a sample of naive CD4+ T cells from blood. The cell subset or site label corresponds to: true naive CD4+ T cells. These receptors came from a woman aged 40 to 49 in good health.

In this sample, this clone turned up a few times. The rearrangement links TRBV6-5 to TRBJ1-5, with D unresolved. The CDR3 consists of 15 residues. Deletions cut 2 bases from V and 2 bases from J, with 10 bases between. Germline CDR1 MNHEY, CDR2 SVGAGI. Here the CDR3 reads CASSYVDYRNQPQHF. CDR3 nucleotides: TGTGCCAGCAGTTACGTGGACTATCGCAATCAGCCCCAGCATTTT.

The rearrangement uses TRBV5-4 and TRBJ2-7; D might be TRBD2 (6 bases). Trimming removed 0 bases at V and 5 bases at J, with 12 bases between. The length of the CDR3 is 14 residues. Germline V CDR1 and CDR2: SGHNT, YYREEE (reference sequence). This CDR3 reads CASSLAGGGHEQYF. The CDR3 DNA sequence: TGTGCCAGCAGCTTGGCCGGCGGAGGGCACGAGCAGTACTTC.

The chain combines TRBV7-2 with TRBJ1-5; D remains unclear. V was clipped by 3 bases and J by 3 bases, with 6 bases between them. CDR1 and CDR2 from the germline V gene are SGHTA and FQGNSA. The CDR3 has 13 amino acids. The CDR3 DNA sequence: TGTGCCAGCAGCTTTTGGCACAATCAGCCCCAGCATTTT. Translating gives CASSFWHNQPQHF.

The V call is TRBV5-6, the J call TRBJ2-1; possible D gene TRBD2, 7 bases. Deletions cut 4 bases from V and 3 bases from J, with 26 bases between. Germline values: CDR1 SGHDT, CDR2 YYEEEE. There are 19 residues in the CDR3. The CDR3 bases are TGTGCCAGCAGCGGCAGGGGCCCTGGACGGACGGGAGGCTACAATGAGCAGTTCTTC. Translated, it gives CASSGRGPGRTGGYNEQFF.

The chain has TRBV4-2 and TRBJ2-7; unclear D gene. Trimming took off 0 bases at V and 4 bases at J, with 13 bases between the two ends. The CDR3 is made up of 15 amino acids. Germline V gives CDR1 LGHNA, CDR2 YNFKEQ. CDR3 loop: CASSQDVLAAYEQYF. The CDR3 DNA reads TGTGCCAGCAGCCAAGATGTACTCGCGGCGTACGAGCAGTACTTC.

The chain combines TRBV18 with TRBJ2-6; 7 nucleotides line up with TRBD1. V shed 0 bases, J shed 4 bases, and the junction held 0 bases outside the gene matches. CDR1 is KGHSH and CDR2 is LQKENI in the germline V gene. The CDR3 is made up of 15 amino acids. The CDR3 loop reads CASSPPGQGANVLTF. DNA for the CDR3: TGTGCCAGCTCACCACCGGGACAGGGGGCCAACGTCCTGACTTTC.

The chain has TRBV18 and TRBJ1-4; 8 bases fit TRBD1. The V gene's germline CDR1 is KGHSH and CDR2 LQKENI. The CDR3 covers 14 residues. V lost 4 bases, J lost 12 bases, and 10 bases stayed unmatched. In nucleotides, the CDR3 is TGTGCCAGCTCACAGATACAGGGACAGGTTGAACTGTTTTTT. This translates into CASSQIQGQVELFF. Based on the CDR3 plus reference TRBV18 and TRBJ1-4, the full variable domain is NAGVMQNPRHLVRRRGQEARLRCSPMKGHSHVYWYRQLPEEGLKFMVYLQKENIIDESGMPKERFSAEFPKEGPSILRIQQVVRGDSAAYFCASSQIQGQVELFFGSGTQLSVL.

This sequence joins TRBV4-3 and TRBJ1-2, with D possibly being TRBD1 (6 bases). Trimming took 5 bases from V and 2 from J, leaving 15 bases between them. Germline V gene lookup returns CDR1 LGHNA and CDR2 YSLEER. The CDR3 spans 15 residues. The CDR3 region is CASSKGGGANYGYTF. In DNA, the CDR3 is TGCGCCAGCAGCAAGGGAGGGGGGGCCAACTATGGCTACACCTTC.

The chain links TRBV4-1 to TRBJ2-7, with 7 bases matching TRBD2. V lost 0 bases and J lost 0; bases outside the gene matches: 14. The CDR3 has 19 residues. Germline V lookup: CDR1 MGHRA, CDR2 YSYEKL. The CDR3 DNA is TGCGCCAGCAGCCAAGATTTTAGCAGAGGACTAGGCGTCTCCTACGAGCAGTACTTC. Its protein is CASSQDFSRGLGVSYEQYF.

This clone was seen a handful of times. J is TRBJ2-5 and V is TRBV6-5, with D possibly being TRBD1 (5 bases). V was clipped by 2 bases and J by 9 bases, with 22 bases between them. Germline V CDR1 and CDR2: MNHEY, SVGAGI. CDR3 size: 16 residues. The CDR3 DNA follows: TGTGCCAGCAGTTACGGGCAGGCCCAGGCTCCAGGGTCCCAGTACTTC. Encoded protein: CASSYGQAQAPGSQYF.

This clone was seen a handful of times. The chain couples TRBV6-5 to TRBJ1-1, with 9 bases identical to TRBD1. The CDR3 contains 14 residues. The V gene end was trimmed by 5 bases and the J gene end by 7 bases; junction bases not matched to a gene: 8. Germline V CDR1 and CDR2: MNHEY, SVGAGI. CDR3 in amino acids: CASSQGQGLFEAFF. CDR3 DNA: TGTGCCAGCAGTCAGGGACAGGGCTTATTTGAAGCTTTCTTT.

The rearrangement links TRBV25-1 to TRBJ2-7; 7 bases line up with TRBD2. Germline CDR1 MGHDK, CDR2 SYGVNS. After removal of 5 bases from V and 3 bases from J, the junction contained 4 bases not matched to a gene. The CDR3 contains 13 residues. Written as DNA, the CDR3 is TGTGCCAGCAGTCGGGGGGAGAACTACGAGCAGTACTTC. It yields the protein CASSRGENYEQYF.

This clone has just a few counts. CDR3 protein: CASSTRLTGTNTEAFF. The CDR3 DNA sequence: TGTGCCAGCAGCACTCGACTGACAGGGACGAACACTGAAGCTTTCTTT. V gene TRBV13 combines with J gene TRBJ1-1, with 7 bases matching TRBD1. The CDR3 extends over 16 amino acids. J lost 1 base, V lost 5 bases, and 10 bases had no gene match. Germline CDR1 and CDR2: PRHDT and FYEKMQ (reference sequence).

This clone was detected only once. The chain carries TRBV4-1 and TRBJ2-5; TRBD2 matches at 9 bases. This CDR3 contains 15 residues. V lost 4 bases to trimming and J lost 1 base; unmatched junction nucleotides: 4. The germline V gene has CDR1 MGHRA and CDR2 YSYEKL. CDR3 sequence: CASSRISGGQETQYF. The DNA for the CDR3 is TGCGCCAGCAGCCGGATTAGCGGGGGCCAAGAGACCCAGTACTTC.